This T cell receptor (beta chain) was sequenced in a study of identical twins. Each donor (without exception) was a healthy Caucasian. TCRdb called the 5' RACE reads again in MiXCR, with one record for every CDR3 protein. The table has fewer than 800,000 distinct CDR3 sequences, 7.1% seen once. This CDR3 contains 14 residues. Germline V gene sequence: CDR1 MNHEY, CDR2 SMNVEV (reference sequence). V dropped 6 bases and J dropped 7 bases, with 15 bases sitting between them. Many counts were recorded for this clonotype. The same data also went into a second study, on yellow fever vaccine responses in identical twins.

Input material: PBMCs. The TCR sequence derives from a woman aged 18-29 years in good health. This chain connects TRBV27 to TRBJ1-4; TRBD1 might be the D (6 bases). CDR3 residues: CASRPDRIREKLFF. In DNA, the CDR3 is TGTGCCAGCAGGCCAGACAGGATTCGTGAAAAACTGTTTTTT.